One TCR beta chain is described in this entry. Its binding antigen is unknown. Base qualities are missing; no much larger clone stands one base away. TCRbeta CDR3 regions were amplified from genomic DNA using the immunoSEQ Assay, a bias-controlled multiplex PCR. The original pipeline was this. The number of nucleated cells in each sample was estimated from the amplification of reference gene primers within the assay. To quantify the absolute abundance of each unique TCRbeta CDR3 rearrangement, sequence reads were collapsed and filtered. Productive Simpson clonality was computed per sample as the square root of Simpson's diversity index over productive rearrangements. TCRdb re-hosts the immuneACCESS table, in-frame sequences only. Its copies lack some clones; in the studies checked, an unresolved V gene accounts for under half of them, and the cause for the rest is not known. V and J calls and clone size are those listed in that table; D and trimming were worked out from the DNA. The sample yields 100,000 or so clones; approximately 89% were counted once. The ten biggest clones cover around 0.94% of the sample.

The data belong to a study of blood T cell repertoires in COVID-19 (dated by TCRdb to 2020 to 2021). Turning to the overall study: Collaborator samples came from the United States, Italy and Spain and covered acute and convalescent phases of COVID-19. The repertoires were made available in a free public database intended to serve as a resource for research on the immune response to SARS-CoV-2. The prospective study material was composed of cDNA or gDNA derived from T cells, B-cell-depleted T cells, or PBMCs. HLA class I and class II types, where available, came from metadata supplied by the sample provider rather than from assay-based typing. Subjects who had been exposed to COVID-19, were actively infected with it, or had recovered from it provided the deeply sampled blood TCRbeta repertoires that made up the dataset. Samples were obtained from the ongoing ImmuneRACE study (first 160 participants) and from about 1,300 subjects provided by 6 global collaborators. A de-identified subject ID, COVID-19 status, age in years and sex were almost always included in the sample metadata.

Overall study results and their limits: How much clinical and demographic metadata was included differed by source and by participant, and the metadata was provided uncurated.

Collaborating institutions collected whole blood in K2EDTA tubes following their own protocols. For TCRbeta analysis, collaborators shipped samples in one of three forms: frozen whole blood, isolated PBMCs, or DNA extracted from either of those sample types. Sequenced: peripheral blood. This TCR was recovered from a man aged 55 to 70 with acute or convalescent COVID-19.

The DNA reads as follows: TGCGCCAGCAGCCTCAGGGGAGGGTACAATGAGCAGTTCTTC. The resulting protein is CASSLRGGYNEQFF. The receptor chain draws on TRBV5-1 and TRBJ2-1; the D gene is perhaps TRBD2, from 7 matching bases. V was cut back by 4 bases and J by 4 bases, leaving a gap of 12 bases between them. From cysteine to phenylalanine, the CDR3 is 14 amino acids long. CDR3 DNA is the only sequence kept; it has 42 bases, read in frame from the first base. CDR1 SGHRS and CDR2 YFSETQ are derived from the germline V gene.